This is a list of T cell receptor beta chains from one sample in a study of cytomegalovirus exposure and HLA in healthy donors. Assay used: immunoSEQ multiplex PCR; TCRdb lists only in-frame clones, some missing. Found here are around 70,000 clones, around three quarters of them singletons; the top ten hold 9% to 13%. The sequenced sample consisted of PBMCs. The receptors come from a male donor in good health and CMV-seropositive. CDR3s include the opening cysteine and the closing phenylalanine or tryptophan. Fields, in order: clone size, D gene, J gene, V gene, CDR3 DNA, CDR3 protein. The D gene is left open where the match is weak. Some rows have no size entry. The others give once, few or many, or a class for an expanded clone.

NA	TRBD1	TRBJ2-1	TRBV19	TGTGCCAGTAGTATTCAGGGGGCGGGATACAATGAGCAGTTCTTC	CASSIQGAGYNEQFF
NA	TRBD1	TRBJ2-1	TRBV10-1	TGCGCCAGCAGTCAGACAGGGGGCTCCTACAATGAGCAGTTCTTC	CASSQTGGSYNEQFF
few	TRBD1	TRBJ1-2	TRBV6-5	TGTGCCAGCAGTTCCCGGGACAGGGGGGGGTATGGCTACACCTTC	CASSSRDRGGYGYTF
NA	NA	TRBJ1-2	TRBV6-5	TGTGCCAGCAGTTACTGGGGGGTCGGTAACTATGGCTACACCTTC	CASSYWGVGNYGYTF
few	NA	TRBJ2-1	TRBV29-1	TGCAGCGTTGAAGAGAGACAGGCCTACAATGAGCAGTTCTTC	CSVEERQAYNEQFF
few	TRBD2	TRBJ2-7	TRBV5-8	TGTGCCAGCAGCCTCATCGGGACTAGCGTTCCCTACGAGCAGTACTTC	CASSLIGTSVPYEQYF
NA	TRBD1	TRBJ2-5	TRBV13	TGTGCCAGCAGCTTAGGCACGACAGGGTGGGAGACCCAGTACTTC	CASSLGTTGWETQYF
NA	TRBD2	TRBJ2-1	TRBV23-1	TGCGCCACCCTACAAAGGACTAGCGGGGGGGCCCGCAATGAGCAGTTCTTC	CATLQRTSGGARNEQFF
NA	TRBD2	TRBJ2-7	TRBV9	TGTGCCAGCAGTAAACTAGCGGGAGAAGTCCACGAGCAGTACTTC	CASSKLAGEVHEQYF
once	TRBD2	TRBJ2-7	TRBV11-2	TGTGCCAGCAGCGGACTAGCGGCCTACGAGCAGTACTTC	CASSGLAAYEQYF
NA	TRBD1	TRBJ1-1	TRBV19	TGTGCCAGTAGTCGGGACAGCTTGAACACTGAAGCTTTCTTT	CASSRDSLNTEAFF
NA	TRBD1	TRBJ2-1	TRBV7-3	TGTGCCAGCAGCTCCACAGGGGGGTCCTACAATGAGCAGTTCTTC	CASSSTGGSYNEQFF
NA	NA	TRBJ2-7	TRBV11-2	TGTGCCAGCAGCTTAGGGGGGCAGTCCTACGAGCAGTACTTC	CASSLGGQSYEQYF
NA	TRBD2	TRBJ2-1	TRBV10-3	TGTGCCATCAGTGGTGGTCTAGCGGGAGCCAATGAGCAGTTCTTC	CAISGGLAGANEQFF
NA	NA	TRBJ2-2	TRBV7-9	TGTGCCAGCAGCTACTCGACAGGAACCACCGGGGAGCTGTTTTTT	CASSYSTGTTGELFF
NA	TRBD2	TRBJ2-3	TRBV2	TGTGCCAGCAAGGGACCAGCGGGGATCGGTACGCAGTATTTT	CASKGPAGIGTQYF
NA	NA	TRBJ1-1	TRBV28	TGTGCCAGCAGGATGGGGGGTTATGGGCGACGTAACACTGAAGCTTTCTTT	CASRMGGYGRRNTEAFF
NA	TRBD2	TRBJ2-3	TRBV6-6	TGTGCCAGCAGAACTAGCGGGAGGGTGACAGATACGCAGTATTTT	CASRTSGRVTDTQYF
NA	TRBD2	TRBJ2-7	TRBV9	TGTGCCAGCAGCGTAGATGTGGGGGGGGACTGCGAGCAGTACTTC	CASSVDVGGDCEQYF
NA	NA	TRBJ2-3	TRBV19	TGTGCCAGTAGACCGGACACTAGCACAGATACGCAGTATTTT	CASRPDTSTDTQYF
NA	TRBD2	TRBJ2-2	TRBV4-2	TGTGCCAGCAGCCAAGAAGAGACTAGCGACGGGGAGCTGTTTTTT	CASSQEETSDGELFF
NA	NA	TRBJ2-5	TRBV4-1	TGCGCCAGCAGCCAAGTGGCAGGGAAAGAGACCCAGTACTTC	CASSQVAGKETQYF
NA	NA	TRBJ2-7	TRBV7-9	TGTGCCAGCAGCTTCAAGGAAAGGAGCTCCTACGAGCAGTACTTC	CASSFKERSSYEQYF
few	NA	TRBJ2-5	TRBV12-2	TGTGCAAGTCGCTTGCTGCTAGCGGGAGAGCCCCAGTTTAACCAAGAGACCCAGTACTTC	CASRLLLAGEPQFNQETQYF
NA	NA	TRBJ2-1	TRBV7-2	TGTGCCAGCAGCTTAATTCAGGGGTCTCGAAATGAGCAGTTCTTC	CASSLIQGSRNEQFF
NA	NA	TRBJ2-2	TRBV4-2	TGTGCCAGCACCCAGAGGACAGTAGTCACCGGGGAGCTGTTTTTT	CASTQRTVVTGELFF
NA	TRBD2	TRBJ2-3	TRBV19	TGTGCCAGTAGTACAGGACTAGCGGGAGTATCAGATACGCAGTATTTT	CASSTGLAGVSDTQYF
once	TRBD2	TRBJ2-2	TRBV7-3	TGTGCCAGCAGCTCAGCGGGAGGGCCTGATACCGGGGAGCTGTTTTTT	CASSSAGGPDTGELFF
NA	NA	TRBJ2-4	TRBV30	TGTGCCTGGGGCCAAAACATTCAGTACTTC	CAWGQNIQYF
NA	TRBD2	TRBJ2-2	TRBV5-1	TGCGCCAGCAGCTCGCCTAGCGGGGCGGGGGTCACCGGGGAGCTGTTTTTT	CASSSPSGAGVTGELFF
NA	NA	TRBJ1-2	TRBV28	TGTGCCAGCAGTTTATCCCCAGCAACAGTGAATGGCTACACCTTC	CASSLSPATVNGYTF
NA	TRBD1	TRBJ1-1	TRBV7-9	TGTGCCAGCAGCAGACAGGGGGCTAGAACTGAAGCTTTCTTT	CASSRQGARTEAFF
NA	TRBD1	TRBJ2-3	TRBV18	TGTGCCAGCTCACCCCGGACAGGAATCACAGATACGCAGTATTTT	CASSPRTGITDTQYF
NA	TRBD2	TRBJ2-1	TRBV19	TGTGCCAGTAGACAAGGGACTAGACCCTTGATCAATGAGCAGTTCTTC	CASRQGTRPLINEQFF
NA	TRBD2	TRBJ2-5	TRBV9	TGTGCCAGCAGCGTGCGGCCGGGACTAGCCTACTTACGAGAGACCCAGTACTTC	CASSVRPGLAYLRETQYF
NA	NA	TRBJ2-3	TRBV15	TGTGCCACCAGCAGCCCCGGGGGGCCAGATACGCAGTATTTT	CATSSPGGPDTQYF
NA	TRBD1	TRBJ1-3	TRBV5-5	TGTGCCAGCAGCTTGGCCGGGACAGGGCAGACGGACACCATATATTTT	CASSLAGTGQTDTIYF
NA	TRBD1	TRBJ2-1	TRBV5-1	TGCGCCAGCAGCTTTGGGGGAGGGACAGGGCACAATGAGCAGTTCTTC	CASSFGGGTGHNEQFF
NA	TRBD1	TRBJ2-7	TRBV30	TGTGCCTGGAGTAGGCGGCAGGGGGCCTACGAGCAGTACTTC	CAWSRRQGAYEQYF
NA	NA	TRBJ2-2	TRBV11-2	TGTGCCAGCAGCCCTATAGGCGGGGCCTTTAACACCGGGGAGCTGTTTTTT	CASSPIGGAFNTGELFF
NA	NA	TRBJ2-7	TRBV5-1	TGCGCCAGCAGTTCACTTGGTGGACACATCTACGAGCAGTACTTC	CASSSLGGHIYEQYF
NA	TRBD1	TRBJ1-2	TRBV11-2	TGTGCCAGCAGCCTCTCCTCGGGACAGGGGGCGAGAGGCTACACCTTC	CASSLSSGQGARGYTF
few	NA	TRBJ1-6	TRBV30	TGTGCCTGGAAGGGGGGGACCAGCCGGAATTCACCCCTCCACTTT	CAWKGGTSRNSPLHF
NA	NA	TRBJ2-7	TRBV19	TGTGCCAGTAGTATAGACCCCGGCGAGCAGTACTTC	CASSIDPGEQYF
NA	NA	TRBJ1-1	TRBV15	TGTGCCACCAGACAGGGTGACACTGAAGCTTTCTTT	CATRQGDTEAFF